The rows below give T cell receptor beta chains drawn from one sample of a study of blood T cell repertoires in COVID-19. TCRdb keeps only in-frame clones here, not all; method: immunoSEQ multiplex PCR. This table holds approximately 330,000 clones, about 90% found once. Material: PBMCs or T cells enriched from blood (not recorded which). The receptors shown here come from a woman in her twenties or thirties who had recovered from COVID-19. CDR3s include the opening cysteine and the closing phenylalanine or tryptophan. D genes are given only for firm matches.

d_gene	len	v_gene	j_gene	CDR3nt	CDR3aa
.	16	TRBV27	TRBJ1-2	TGTGCCAGCAGTTCCGCCGGAATGGGGCTTAACTATGGCTACACCTTC	CASSSAGMGLNYGYTF
.	11	TRBV7-9	TRBJ2-2	TGTGCCAGCAGCTTAGAGACAGCCACGCTTTTT	CASSLETATLF
.	12	TRBV10-1	TRBJ1-5	TGCGCCAGCAGCGAACGGGATCAGCCCCAGCATTTT	CASSERDQPQHF
TRBD1	14	TRBV7-9	TRBJ1-4	TGTGCCAGCAGACCGGGACAGGCTAATGAAAAACTGTTTTTT	CASRPGQANEKLFF
.	16	TRBV7-7	TRBJ2-5	TGTGCTAGCAGCTTGGGGGTTGCGGGACCCCAAGAGACCCAGTACTTC	CASSLGVAGPQETQYF
.	14	TRBV30	TRBJ2-5	TGTGCCTGGAGTGGACTAGGAAGAGAGGAGACCCAGTACTTC	CAWSGLGREETQYF
.	14	TRBV5-5	TRBJ2-5	TGTGCCAGCAGCCAGATGGACGGGAAAGAGACCCAGTACTTC	CASSQMDGKETQYF
.	15	TRBV24-1	TRBJ2-7	TGTGCCACCAGTGGCCTCGGACAGCGGCAAGTCGACCAGTACTTC	CATSGLGQRQVDQYF
TRBD1	15	TRBV5-4	TRBJ2-7	TGTGCCAGCAGCTCAAGGGGACAGGGTGGTTACGAGCAGTACTTC	CASSSRGQGGYEQYF
.	14	TRBV9	TRBJ2-7	TGTGCCAGCAGCGTCCAGGATGACTCCTACGAGCAGTACTTC	CASSVQDDSYEQYF
TRBD1	12	TRBV7-9	TRBJ2-7	TGTGCCAGCAGCTCGGGACAGGGATTGCGGTACTTC	CASSSGQGLRYF
TRBD1	15	TRBV2	TRBJ1-2	TGTGCCATCCTAGGGGGAACCAGGGGGAAGAATGGCTACACCTTC	CAILGGTRGKNGYTF
.	19	TRBV19	TRBJ2-1	TGTGCCAGTAGTATTCCAGGGTTCTATTGGGGAGGCTCCTACAATGAGCAGTTCTTC	CASSIPGFYWGGSYNEQFF
.	15	TRBV28	TRBJ2-7	TGTGCCAGCAGTTTAGGCGGGATTGGTTCCTACGAGCAGTACTTC	CASSLGGIGSYEQYF
TRBD2	16	TRBV18	TRBJ2-1	TGTGCCAGCTCACCACCCGGGCTAGCGGGAGGGGATGAGCAGTTCTTC	CASSPPGLAGGDEQFF
TRBD1	15	TRBV7-9	TRBJ1-4	TGTGCCAGCAGCAGGGGGACAGGGGGTAATGAAAAACTGTTTTTT	CASSRGTGGNEKLFF
.	15	TRBV11-2	TRBJ2-1	TGTGCCAGCAGCTTGGGTGGGAGCTCCTACAATGAGCAGTTCTTC	CASSLGGSSYNEQFF